The clone carrying this T cell receptor beta chain was observed once. The data belong to a study of blood T cell repertoires in COVID-19. Overall study: Material from acute and convalescent COVID-19 was sourced from the United States, Italy and Spain.

Germline CDR1 LNHDA, CDR2 SQIVND (reference sequence). This CDR3 has 12 amino acids. Trimming left V 4 bases short and J 1 base short, with 2 bases between. Methods used by the authors: Cell counts per sample came from amplifying reference gene primers. Profiling relied on immunoSEQ multiplex PCR, and the TCRdb table lists in-frame clones only, not all of them. Clonal size and the V and J genes are those of that table, whereas D and trimming came from the DNA. The table has under 300,000 clones, around four fifths seen once; the top ten hold roughly 10%. The origin of this receptor is a woman between 45 and 65 years old who had recovered from COVID-19. Sequenced: peripheral blood. The genes are TRBV19 and TRBJ1-3; D unclear. The CDR3 nucleotides read TGTGCCAGTAGTACATCTGGAAACACCATATATTTT. This translates into CASSTSGNTIYF. Combining the CDR3 with reference TRBV19 and TRBJ1-3 gives the whole variable domain DGGITQSPKYLFRKEGQNVTLSCEQNLNHDAMYWYRQDPGQGLRLIYYSQIVNDFQKGDIAEGYSVSREKKESFPLTVTSAQKNPTAFYLCASSTSGNTIYFGEGSWLTVV.